The clone carrying this T cell receptor beta chain was seen a handful of times. One entry per CDR3 protein results from TCRdb running MiXCR on the RT-PCR reads. The sample carries some 800,000 distinct CDR3 sequences, about 20% recorded once. The CDR3 has 14 residues. In germline, CDR1 is MDHEN, CDR2 SYDVKM. V shed 10 bases and J shed 6 bases, with 21 bases lying between them. These data belong to a study of response to subunit inactivated influenza vaccine. The rearrangement joins TRBV28 to TRBJ1-2; TRBD1 might be the D (5 bases). The material sequenced was PBMCs from blood, taken 4 to 6 days after vaccination. This clonotype was obtained from a man aged 45 to 65 who received an inactivated influenza vaccine. The CDR3 bases are TGTGCCATCAACGCCGAACTGGGGGTCAATGGCTACACCTTC. Translated: CAINAELGVNGYTF.